This entry lists 25 T cell receptor beta chains sequenced from one sample in a study of PD-1 blockade in classical Hodgkin lymphoma. Clones were read by immunoSEQ multiplex PCR, and TCRdb kept only the in-frame ones, dropping some. Among 50,000 to 65,000 clones, around nine tenths were seen once, and the ten largest hold under 7%. Every patient experienced relapse after autologous stem cell transplantation, and brentuximab vedotin exposure varied. The sequences come from peripheral blood mononuclear cells (PBMCs), collected before the second cycle of nivolumab. These receptors originate from a human donor with classical Hodgkin lymphoma.

The rearrangement joins TRBV7-6 to TRBJ1-1; tentative D call: TRBD1 (6 bases). Trimming cost V 1 base and J 1 base, with 13 bases left between them. Germline lookup yields CDR1 SGHVS and CDR2 FNYEAQ. CDR3 length equals 16 residues. CDR3 sequence (DNA): TGTGCCAGCAGCTTAGTATTCGGGGGGCGGAACACTGAAGCTTTCTTT. Its translation: CASSLVFGGRNTEAFF.

The chain carries TRBV5-1 and TRBJ1-4; D is uncertain. The CDR3 runs 14 residues. Trimming took off 3 bases at V and 0 bases at J, with 6 bases between the two ends. The V gene's germline CDR1 is SGHRS and CDR2 YFSETQ. CDR3 nucleotides: TGCGCCAGCAGCTACTATGCAACTAATGAAAAACTGTTTTTT. As protein: CASSYYATNEKLFF.

The genes are TRBV5-1 and TRBJ2-2, with 8 bases identical to TRBD1. This CDR3 contains 13 residues. Germline trimming cut 4 bases from V and 7 bases from J; bases unmatched to any gene: 3. CDR1 and CDR2 (germline): SGHRS, YFSETQ. The CDR3 spells CASSGQGVGELFF. In DNA, the CDR3 is TGCGCCAGCAGCGGACAGGGAGTCGGGGAGCTGTTTTTT.

The rearrangement uses TRBV5-1 and TRBJ2-2; TRBD1 aligns across 9 bases. Germline lookup yields CDR1 SGHRS and CDR2 YFSETQ. V shed 7 bases, J shed 6 bases, and the junction held 4 bases outside the gene matches. The CDR3 contains 13 residues. CDR3 DNA: TGCGCCAGCGGGACAGGGTCGTCCGGGGAGCTGTTTTTT. Protein sequence: CASGTGSSGELFF.

This rearrangement joins TRBV6-6 to TRBJ1-5, with no clear D. Germline V lookup: CDR1 MNHNY, CDR2 SVGAGI (reference sequence). The length of the CDR3 is 15 residues. V was trimmed by 5 bases and J by 2 bases, leaving 13 bases between them. The CDR3 DNA sequence: TGTGCCAGCAGTGGCCAGCGGCCCGGCAATCAGCCCCAGCATTTT. The encoded protein is CASSGQRPGNQPQHF.

The chain has TRBV30 and TRBJ2-7, with D possibly matching TRBD2 (5 bases). The CDR3 runs to 13 residues. Germline values: CDR1 GTSNPN, CDR2 SVGIG (reference sequence). With 0 bases removed from V and 7 bases from J, the gap between germline ends came to 13 bases. The CDR3 loop is CAWSVGPTTEQYF. Written as DNA, the CDR3 is TGTGCCTGGAGTGTCGGACCGACTACAGAGCAGTACTTC.

V is TRBV2 and J is TRBJ2-1; 8 bases are a match to TRBD2. From germline, CDR1 is SNHLY and CDR2 FYNNEI. The length of the CDR3 is 15 residues. The trim removed 4 bases at V and 5 bases at J, leaving 7 bases unmatched. In DNA form, the CDR3 reads TGTGCCAGCAGTGTAGCGGGGTCTAAGGACAATGAGCAGTTCTTC. It specifies CASSVAGSKDNEQFF.

The chain has TRBV7-9 and TRBJ1-4; D gene uncertain. CDR1 is SEHNR and CDR2 is FQNEAQ in the germline V gene (reference sequence). Between the trimmed V and J ends, which lost 2 bases and 4 bases, there was a span of 14 bases. The CDR3 consists of 16 residues. CDR3 sequence reads: CASSLRSPGSNEKLFF. As DNA, the CDR3 is TGTGCCAGCAGCTTACGGTCCCCGGGGAGTAATGAAAAACTGTTTTTT.

This clone was counted once. The genes are TRBV5-8 and TRBJ1-4; 7 bases align to TRBD1. Per germline, CDR1 SGHTS and CDR2 YDEGEE. The V and J ends lost 8 bases and 4 bases, in that order; junction bases with no gene match: 8. This CDR3 contains 14 residues. CDR3 sequence: CASFRGRLNEKLFF. CDR3 bases: TGTGCCAGTTTTAGGGGGCGTCTTAATGAAAAACTGTTTTTT. Variable domain in full (rest from reference TRBV5-8 and TRBJ1-4): EAGVTQSPTHLIKTRGQQATLRCSPISGHTSVYWYQQALGLGLQFLLWYDEGEERNRGNFPPRFSGRQFPNYSSELNVNALELEDSALYLCASFRGRLNEKLFFGSGTQLSVL.

The rearrangement joins TRBV7-9 to TRBJ2-5; 9 nucleotides line up with TRBD2. This CDR3 comprises 16 residues. V was pared by 0 bases and J by 2 bases, with 4 bases of the junction left unmatched. Germline V lookup: CDR1 SEHNR, CDR2 FQNEAQ (reference sequence). CDR3 bases: TGTGCCAGCAGCTTAGCTGGCGGGGGGGATCAAGAGACCCAGTACTTC. Protein: CASSLAGGGDQETQYF.

V gene TRBV27 combines with J gene TRBJ1-5, with 8 bases fitting TRBD1. The V segment lost 7 bases and the J segment 3 bases; nucleotides outside the gene matches: 11. Germline CDR1 MNHEY, CDR2 SMNVEV (reference sequence). The CDR3 has 16 amino acids. The CDR3 sequence is CASKSRDRLNNQPQHF. CDR3 coding DNA: TGTGCCAGCAAGAGCCGGGACAGGTTAAACAATCAGCCCCAGCATTTT.

The V gene is TRBV10-3, the J gene TRBJ1-2; no reliable D call. CDR1 and CDR2 from the germline V gene are ENHRY and SYGVKD. This CDR3 spans 12 amino acids. The V end lost 2 bases, the J end lost 9 bases, and 10 bases lay between the germline ends. CDR3 loop: CAISEPGSSYTF. For the CDR3, the DNA is TGTGCCATCAGTGAGCCTGGCAGCAGCTACACCTTC.

The genes are TRBV28 and TRBJ1-5, with D maybe TRBD1 (6 bases). V lost 8 bases to trimming and J lost 6 bases, with 20 bases between them. CDR3 length: 15 amino acids. Germline CDR1 reads MDHEN; CDR2 reads SYDVKM. The CDR3, as DNA: TGTGCCAGCCTGCCCCCAGGGGCTGGTGGTCAGCCCCAGCATTTT. This translates into CASLPPGAGGQPQHF.

The rearrangement joins TRBV2 to TRBJ1-2; TRBD1 agrees at 7 bases. The V and J ends lost 0 bases and 8 bases, in that order; junction bases with no gene match: 6. The CDR3 is 14 amino acids. Per the germline V gene, CDR1 is SNHLY and CDR2 is FYNNEI. The CDR3 reads CASSEARDSWGYTF. CDR3 nucleotide sequence: TGTGCCAGCAGTGAAGCCCGGGACAGCTGGGGCTACACCTTC.

The chain employs TRBV29-1 and TRBJ2-6; D gene unclear. The CDR3 spans 14 residues. The germline V gene has CDR1 SQVTM and CDR2 ANQGSEA. The V and J ends lost 1 base and 2 bases respectively, with 6 bases between them. The CDR3 region is CSVEGGTGANVLTF. DNA of the CDR3: TGCAGCGTTGAAGGTGGAACTGGGGCCAACGTCCTGACTTTC.

The rearrangement links TRBV19 to TRBJ1-6, with D possibly TRBD1 on 5 matching bases. From germline, CDR1 is LNHDA and CDR2 SQIVND (reference sequence). Trimming took 3 bases from V and 6 from J, leaving 9 bases between them. This CDR3 contains 14 residues. CDR3 in DNA: TGTGCCAGTAGTATTGGGGGGGTTAATTCACCCCTCCACTTT. It specifies CASSIGGVNSPLHF.

This clone appeared a few times. The rearrangement links TRBV2 to TRBJ1-2; possible D gene TRBD1, 5 bases. Trimming left V 3 bases short and J 6 bases short, with 8 bases between. CDR1 is SNHLY and CDR2 is FYNNEI in the germline V gene. The CDR3 has 12 residues. In DNA, the CDR3 is TGTGCCAGCAGTGAGGGGGTTGATGGCTACACCTTC. It codes for CASSEGVDGYTF.

The chain couples TRBV13 to TRBJ2-7; D is perhaps TRBD2 (7 bases). The CDR3 has 16 amino acids. V lost 6 bases and J 7 bases, leaving 25 bases between the germline ends. Per germline, CDR1 PRHDT and CDR2 FYEKMQ (reference sequence). CDR3: CASRQIKGGGPREQYF. The CDR3 DNA follows: TGTGCCAGCAGACAAATAAAGGGGGGGGGACCTCGTGAGCAGTACTTC.

This chain uses TRBV10-2 with TRBJ2-1, with D unclear. Trimming left V 1 base short and J 14 bases short, with 15 bases between. The CDR3 loop spans 13 amino acids. CDR1 and CDR2 (germline): WSHSY, SAAADI. The DNA for the CDR3 is TGCGCCAGCAGTGAGTTCGCAGAGTCAAACAAGTTCTTC. This translates into CASSEFAESNKFF.

The rearrangement links TRBV7-9 to TRBJ2-7; possibly TRBD2 for D (6 bases). Trimming took 4 bases from V and 0 from J, leaving 13 bases between them. Per the germline V gene, CDR1 is SEHNR and CDR2 is FQNEAQ (reference sequence). The length of the CDR3 is 15 residues. This CDR3 is CASSWRAESSYEQYF. The DNA of the CDR3 is TGTGCCAGCAGCTGGAGGGCAGAGAGCTCCTACGAGCAGTACTTC.

The genes are TRBV29-1 and TRBJ2-5; no firm D call. V lost 5 bases, J lost 5 bases, and 6 bases lay in between. The CDR3 length is 10 residues. Germline-derived CDR1 and CDR2 are SQVTM and ANQGSEA. The CDR3 spells CSVWWETQYF. In nucleotides, the CDR3 is TGCAGCGTTTGGTGGGAGACCCAGTACTTC.

This clone was observed a single time. The chain has TRBV6-5 and TRBJ2-2; TRBD2 matches at 9 bases. Germline V CDR1 and CDR2: MNHEY, SVGAGI. This CDR3 spans 15 amino acids. Trimming at V came to 6 bases and at J to 1 base, leaving 3 bases not matched to a gene. CDR3 in DNA: TGTGCCAGCAGATTAGCGGGGGAGAACACCGGGGAGCTGTTTTTT. Protein: CASRLAGENTGELFF.

The V gene is TRBV12-5, the J gene TRBJ1-5; D gene uncertain. The CDR3 totals 12 residues. V lost 3 bases to trimming and J lost 10 bases, with 10 bases between them. In germline, CDR1 is LGHNT, CDR2 FRNRAP. The DNA of the CDR3 is TGTGCTAGTGGTTTCCAACGAGAACCCCAGCATTTT. This translates into CASGFQREPQHF.

The chain couples TRBV5-5 to TRBJ1-1; D ambiguous. CDR1 and CDR2 (germline): SGHKS, YYEKEE (reference sequence). V lost 0 bases to trimming and J lost 4 bases, with 7 bases between them. The CDR3 loop spans 13 amino acids. CDR3 region: CASSLEVVTEAFF. The CDR3 nucleotides read TGTGCCAGCAGCTTGGAGGTCGTCACTGAAGCTTTCTTT. The full variable domain, with the rest looked up from reference TRBV5-5 and TRBJ1-1, is DAGVTQSPTHLIKTRGQQVTLRCSPISGHKSVSWYQQVLGQGPQFIFQYYEKEERGRGNFPDRFSARQFPNYSSELNVNALLLGDSALYLCASSLEVVTEAFFGQGTRLTVV.

The chain recombines TRBV6-6 with TRBJ2-7; 8 bases agree with TRBD1. The V gene's germline CDR1 is MNHNY and CDR2 SVGAGI (reference sequence). The CDR3 runs 15 residues. Trimming cost V 2 bases and J 9 bases; bases outside gene matches: 12. CDR3 sequence reads: CASSYEGTGGVAQYF. The CDR3 nucleotides are TGTGCCAGCAGTTACGAGGGGACAGGCGGCGTCGCGCAGTACTTC.